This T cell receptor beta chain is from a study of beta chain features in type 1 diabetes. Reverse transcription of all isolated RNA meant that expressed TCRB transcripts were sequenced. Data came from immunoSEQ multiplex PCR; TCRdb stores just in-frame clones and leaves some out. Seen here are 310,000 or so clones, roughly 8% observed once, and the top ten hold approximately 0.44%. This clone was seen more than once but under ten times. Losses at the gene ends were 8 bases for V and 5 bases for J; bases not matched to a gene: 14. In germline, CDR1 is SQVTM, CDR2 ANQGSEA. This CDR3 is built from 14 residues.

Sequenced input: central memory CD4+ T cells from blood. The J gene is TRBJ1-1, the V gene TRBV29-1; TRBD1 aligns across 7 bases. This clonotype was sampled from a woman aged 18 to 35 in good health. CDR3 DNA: TGCAGCACCCGGGGACAGAGCTCAGGAACTGAAGCTTTCTTT. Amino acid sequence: CSTRGQSSGTEAFF.